These T cell receptor beta chains were read from a single sample in a study of blood T cell repertoires in COVID-19. Sequencing used immunoSEQ multiplex PCR; TCRdb keeps in-frame clones, though not all of them. The sample has fewer than 300,000 clones, more than 75% seen once. Material: peripheral blood. These receptor sequences come from a man aged 50-60 years with COVID-19, enrolled during active disease. The CDR3 runs from the conserved cysteine through the conserved F or W. The D gene is left open where the match is weak. Clone sizes are given selectively: once, few, many, or a class where the clone is expanded.

v_call	clone_size	cdr3_length	d_call	j_call	cdr3_nt	cdr3_aa
TRBV3-1/TRBV3-2	.	12	.	TRBJ1-2	TGTGCCAGCAGCCACTACGACTATGGCTACACCTTC	CASSHYDYGYTF
TRBV10-3	.	16	TRBD2	TRBJ2-2	TGTGCCATCAACCAACCGGGACTAGCGGGAGTCGGGGAGCTGTTTTTT	CAINQPGLAGVGELFF
TRBV7-2	.	14	.	TRBJ2-1	TGTGCCAGCACCTCCGGGGGTAGCGTCAATGAGCAGTTCTTC	CASTSGGSVNEQFF
TRBV7-9	few	18	TRBD2	TRBJ2-1	TGTGCCAGCAGCTTAGGGGGGTTAGCGGGGCACCTGTACAATGAGCAGTTCTTC	CASSLGGLAGHLYNEQFF
TRBV30	.	13	.	TRBJ2-1	TGTGCCTGGTCCCGGGACACCTACAATGAGCAGTTCTTC	CAWSRDTYNEQFF
TRBV9	.	14	TRBD1	TRBJ2-7	TGTGCCAGCAGCCGGACAGGGGACGACTACGAGCAGTACTTC	CASSRTGDDYEQYF
TRBV7-3	.	14	TRBD1	TRBJ1-2	TGTGCCAGCAGCGCAACAGGGGATGCCTATGGCTACACCTTC	CASSATGDAYGYTF
TRBV27	.	14	.	TRBJ1-4	TGTGCCAGCAGTGGGGCTGCAACTAATGAAAAACTGTTTTTT	CASSGAATNEKLFF
TRBV28	.	15	TRBD1	TRBJ2-7	TGTGCCAGCAGACCGACAGGGGGCGATTCCTACGAGCAGTACTTC	CASRPTGGDSYEQYF
TRBV21-1	once	19	.	TRBJ2-7	TGTGCCAGCAGCAAAAGGAGGGGCGGGGCTAGCGGGAGGATCTACGAGCAGTACTTC	CASSKRRGGASGRIYEQYF
TRBV6-5	.	13	.	TRBJ1-5	TGTGCCAGCAGGGGGACAAACAATCAGCCCCAGCATTTT	CASRGTNNQPQHF
TRBV21-1	.	18	.	TRBJ2-7	TGTGCCAGCAGCAAAGTTCTCAGGGAGGGGGGGCAACCCTACGAGCAGTACTTC	CASSKVLREGGQPYEQYF
TRBV5-6	.	13	.	TRBJ2-4	TGTGCCAGCAGCCCGGACACTAAGGACATTCAGTACTTC	CASSPDTKDIQYF
TRBV4-3	.	16	TRBD2	TRBJ2-3	TGCGCCAGCAGCCAAGAAGGGACTAGAGGCGCAGATACGCAGTATTTT	CASSQEGTRGADTQYF
TRBV5-1	.	15	.	TRBJ1-3	TGCGCCAGCAGCCAAGCGGGTGGTTCTGGAAACACCATATATTTT	CASSQAGGSGNTIYF
TRBV29-1	.	15	TRBD2	TRBJ2-1	TGCAGCGTTGGTAGCGGGTCACGCTCCTACAATGAGCAGTTCTTC	CSVGSGSRSYNEQFF
TRBV6-2/TRBV6-3	.	18	TRBD2	TRBJ2-7	TGTGCCAGCAGTTACTCCCGCGGGGGTAGCGGGAGCTCCTACGAGCAGTACTTC	CASSYSRGGSGSSYEQYF
TRBV9	.	14	TRBD1	TRBJ2-1	TGTGCCAGCAGCAGAGATCCAGGGGGCGATGAGCAGTTCTTC	CASSRDPGGDEQFF
TRBV28	.	15	.	TRBJ2-2	TGTGCCAGCAGTGGAGGGGCCGCGAACACCGGGGAGCTGTTTTTT	CASSGGAANTGELFF
TRBV6-5	.	14	.	TRBJ1-4	TGTGCCAGCAGTAGGACGGGAGGGAATGAAAAACTGTTTTTT	CASSRTGGNEKLFF
TRBV12-3/TRBV12-4	.	13	.	TRBJ1-5	TGTGCCAGTTGTGGGCAGTCTTATCAGCCCCAGCATTTT	CASCGQSYQPQHF
TRBV7-6	.	15	TRBD1	TRBJ2-1	TGTGCCAGCAGCTTCTCCCGGGACAGGTCAAATGAGCAGTTCTTC	CASSFSRDRSNEQFF
TRBV29-1	.	15	TRBD2	TRBJ2-1	TGCAGCGTTACGGGGGGGGCGTCTTCCTACAATGAGCAGTTCTTC	CSVTGGASSYNEQFF
TRBV27	.	14	.	TRBJ1-6	TGTGCCAGCAGTTTGGCAGGGGCGAATTCACCCCTCCACTTT	CASSLAGANSPLHF
TRBV30	.	14	TRBD2	TRBJ2-7	TGTGCCTGGACCTTTGGGGGGACTACTTACGAGCAGTACTTC	CAWTFGGTTYEQYF
TRBV12-3/TRBV12-4	.	12	.	TRBJ2-7	TGTGCCAGCAGTCCGGGGTGGTTCGAGCAGTACTTC	CASSPGWFEQYF
TRBV5-1	.	14	TRBD1	TRBJ2-2	TGCGCCAGCAGCTTGCTGGGACAGGCCGGGGAGCTGTTTTTT	CASSLLGQAGELFF
TRBV7-9	.	14	.	TRBJ1-6	TGTGCCAGCAGCTTAGGGCAGTTTAATTCACCCCTCCACTTT	CASSLGQFNSPLHF
TRBV4-2	.	14	TRBD2	TRBJ2-1	TGTGCCAGCAGCCAAGAGGGCGGGAGCAATGAGCAGTTCTTC	CASSQEGGSNEQFF
TRBV20-1	.	12	TRBD1	TRBJ2-7	TGCAGTGCTAGTGACAGGGGCTACGAGCAGTACTTC	CSASDRGYEQYF
TRBV5-1	.	13	.	TRBJ2-7	TGCGCCAGCAGCTTGGTGGACAACTACGAGCAGTACTTC	CASSLVDNYEQYF
TRBV19	.	14	.	TRBJ1-5	TGTGCCAGTATCCCTATACAGGGTTACCAGCCCCAGCATTTT	CASIPIQGYQPQHF
TRBV24-1	.	18	TRBD2	TRBJ2-3	TGTGCCACCGCCTCCTCGCTGGGAACGGGAGGGAGCACAGATACGCAGTATTTT	CATASSLGTGGSTDTQYF
TRBV2	.	13	.	TRBJ1-1	TGTGCCAGCAGTGAAATGGGGGCCCGAGGAGCTTTCTTT	CASSEMGARGAFF
TRBV7-8	few	16	.	TRBJ1-2	TGTGCCAGCAGCCCCAATACTCAGGGCCTTAACTATGGCTACACCTTC	CASSPNTQGLNYGYTF
TRBV5-1	.	16	TRBD2	TRBJ2-1	TGCGCCAGCAGCATGGGACTAGCGGGCTCCTACAATGAGCAGTTCTTC	CASSMGLAGSYNEQFF
TRBV24-1	.	15	TRBD1	TRBJ2-7	TGTGCCACCAGTGCCCCCGGGACAGGCGCCTACGAGCAGTACTTC	CATSAPGTGAYEQYF
TRBV6-2/TRBV6-3	once	12	.	TRBJ2-7	TGTGCCAGCAGCCAGACTAGCTACGAGCAGTACTTC	CASSQTSYEQYF
TRBV20-1	.	10	.	TRBJ2-1	TGCAGTGCGCAGGGGACCGCCGAGTTCTTC	CSAQGTAEFF
TRBV5-1	few	17	TRBD1	TRBJ2-3	TGCGCCAGCAGCCCAACCGGGACAGGGGTTAGCACAGATACGCAGTATTTT	CASSPTGTGVSTDTQYF
TRBV12-5	.	16	.	TRBJ1-1	TGTGCTAGTGGACTCCGGGGGGGCAGTGCGAACACTGAAGCTTTCTTT	CASGLRGGSANTEAFF
TRBV4-2	.	12	.	TRBJ2-3	TGTGCCAGCAACCATGATAGGGGTACGCAGTATTTT	CASNHDRGTQYF
TRBV28	.	13	.	TRBJ2-3	TGTGCCAGCTGCAGCGGGTCGGCAGATACGCAGTATTTT	CASCSGSADTQYF
TRBV19	.	15	TRBD1	TRBJ2-1	TGTGCCAGTACCGACCTGGACAGGGGTTACAATGAGCAGTTCTTC	CASTDLDRGYNEQFF
TRBV7-2	.	15	TRBD1	TRBJ1-6	TGTGCCAGCAGCCCGAGGACAGGGTGGAATTCACCCCTCCACTTT	CASSPRTGWNSPLHF
TRBV7-9	.	11	.	TRBJ2-5	TGTGCCAGCAGCTCTAAGGAGACCCAGTACTTC	CASSSKETQYF
TRBV5-4	.	18	TRBD2	TRBJ2-5	TGTGCCAGCAGGGGCCGACTAGCGGGAGGGGTCGCACAAGAGACCCAGTACTTC	CASRGRLAGGVAQETQYF
TRBV5-1	.	16	TRBD2	TRBJ2-2	TGCGCCAGCAGCTTGGCCGGGACTAGCGACACCGGGGAGCTGTTTTTT	CASSLAGTSDTGELFF
TRBV12-5	.	19	TRBD2	TRBJ2-2	TGTGCTAGTGGTACCACAAGGACTAGCGGGGGTCCCGCCACCGGGGAGCTGTTTTTT	CASGTTRTSGGPATGELFF
TRBV6-5	.	15	.	TRBJ1-5	TGTGCCAGCAGCGTCACAGAGTATAGCAATCAGCCCCAGCATTTT	CASSVTEYSNQPQHF
TRBV6-5	once	16	.	TRBJ2-4	TGTGCCAGCAGTTACGCCCCGACTCGAGCCAAAAACATTCAGTACTTC	CASSYAPTRAKNIQYF